Given below is one T cell receptor beta chain in context. As yet, its antigen is unknown. This entry comes from a study of T cells in localized non-small cell lung cancer. Whole-study results and caveats: Since sequencing was restricted to only one region of the tumor, intratumor heterogeneity remains a possibility. Paired adjacent lung recovered a median about 61 of the top 100 tumor clones. With higher T cell density in blood came longer overall survival. Measurement of T cell clonality placed uninvolved adjacent lung highest, above the level in tumor.

Germline V gives CDR1 SGDLS, CDR2 YYNGEE. Trimming removed 0 bases from V and 4 bases from J, with 11 bases in between. The CDR3 consists of 15 residues. Data came from immunoSEQ multiplex PCR; TCRdb stores just in-frame clones and leaves some out. The sample lists about 59,000 clones, approximately 90% occurring once. The chain joins TRBV9 to TRBJ2-1, with D hard to call. The starting material was peripheral blood, obtained before any cancer treatment. The clonotype originates from a man aged 40 to 70 with stage I lung adenocarcinoma. The CDR3 nucleotides read TGTGCCAGCAGCGTAGATTCGGGTGTTTACAATGAGCAGTTCTTC. Protein product: CASSVDSGVYNEQFF.